This T cell receptor (beta chain) was documented in a study of T cells after posttransplantation cyclophosphamide. The naive gate required viable CD3+CD4+ or CD3+CD8+ cells with CCR7+CD45RA+CD45RO-CD95-CD27+CD28+ phenotype. Study-level results: Recipient CMV seropositivity and CMV reactivation strongly tracked TRB clonality. Skin or GI-infiltrating T cells shared few TRB sequences with blood.

This CDR3 contains 15 residues. Germline V gene data show CDR1 as LGHNA and CDR2 as YSLEER. The germline V and J ends were trimmed by 0 bases and 2 bases, with 11 bases remaining between them. Turning to this clone: Its antigen is undetermined.

Method: immunoSEQ multiplex PCR; TCRdb's copy keeps in-frame clones and lacks some. In the table there are about 6,900 clones, 95% to 98% of which are singletons. Source material: naive CD8+ T cells sorted from PBMCs. The gene calls are TRBV4-3 and TRBJ2-7; D possibly corresponds to TRBD2 (6 bases). This TCR was sampled from a woman aged 25 to 39 in good health and a related stem cell transplant donor. The CDR3, as DNA: TGCGCCAGCAGCCAAGATCTGGGGGGAACCTACGAGCAGTACTTC. Its translation is CASSQDLGGTYEQYF.